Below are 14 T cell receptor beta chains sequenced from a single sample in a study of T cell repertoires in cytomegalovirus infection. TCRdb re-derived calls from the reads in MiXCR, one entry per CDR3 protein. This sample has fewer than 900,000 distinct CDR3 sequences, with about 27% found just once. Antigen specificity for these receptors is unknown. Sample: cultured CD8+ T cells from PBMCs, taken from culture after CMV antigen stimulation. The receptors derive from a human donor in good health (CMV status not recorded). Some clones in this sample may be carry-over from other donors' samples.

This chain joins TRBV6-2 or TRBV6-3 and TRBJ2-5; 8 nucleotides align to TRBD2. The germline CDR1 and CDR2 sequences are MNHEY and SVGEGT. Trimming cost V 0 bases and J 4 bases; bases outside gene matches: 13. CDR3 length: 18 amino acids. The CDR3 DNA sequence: TGTGCCAGCAGTTACTCCGGGGGGGAAATTTCGGACCGAGAGACCCAGTACTTC. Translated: CASSYSGGEISDRETQYF.

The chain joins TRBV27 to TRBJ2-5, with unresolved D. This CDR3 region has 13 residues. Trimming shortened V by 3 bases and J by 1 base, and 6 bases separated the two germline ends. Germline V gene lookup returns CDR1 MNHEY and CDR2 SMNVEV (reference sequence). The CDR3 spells CASSLSPQETQYF. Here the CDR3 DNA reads TGTGCCAGCAGTTTGTCGCCCCAAGAGACCCAGTACTTC.

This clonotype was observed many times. The CDR3 nucleotides read TGTGCCATCAGTACGGATCCTTTATACACTGAAGCTTTCTTT. Translated: CAISTDPLYTEAFF. The V gene is TRBV10-3, the J gene TRBJ1-1, with D unresolved. CDR1 ENHRY and CDR2 SYGVKD come from the germline V gene. V shed 5 bases and J shed 3 bases, with 13 bases lying between them. This CDR3 contains 14 residues.

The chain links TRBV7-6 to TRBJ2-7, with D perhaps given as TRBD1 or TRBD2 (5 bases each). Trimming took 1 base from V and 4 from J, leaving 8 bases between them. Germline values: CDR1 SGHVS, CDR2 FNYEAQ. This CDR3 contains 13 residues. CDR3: CASSLGDLYEQYF. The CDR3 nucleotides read TGTGCCAGCAGCTTAGGGGACCTTTACGAGCAGTACTTC.

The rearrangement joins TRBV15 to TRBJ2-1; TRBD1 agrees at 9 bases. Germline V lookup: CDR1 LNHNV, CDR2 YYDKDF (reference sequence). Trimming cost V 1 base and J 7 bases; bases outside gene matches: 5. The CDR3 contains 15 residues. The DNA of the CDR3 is TGTGCCACCAGCAGAGGGACAGGGGTCGGGAATGAGCAGTTCTTC. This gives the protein CATSRGTGVGNEQFF. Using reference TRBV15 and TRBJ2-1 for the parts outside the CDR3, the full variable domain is DAMVIQNPRYQVTQFGKPVTLSCSQTLNHNVMYWYQQKSSQAPKLLFHYYDKDFNNEADTPDNFQSRRPNTSFCFLDIRSPGLGDTAMYLCATSRGTGVGNEQFFGPGTRLTVL.

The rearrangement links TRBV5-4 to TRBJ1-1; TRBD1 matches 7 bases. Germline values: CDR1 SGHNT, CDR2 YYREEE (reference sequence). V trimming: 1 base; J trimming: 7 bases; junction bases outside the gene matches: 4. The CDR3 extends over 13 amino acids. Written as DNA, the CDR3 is TGTGCCAGCAGCTTGTTTGGGGACAGTGAAGCTTTCTTT. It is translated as CASSLFGDSEAFF.

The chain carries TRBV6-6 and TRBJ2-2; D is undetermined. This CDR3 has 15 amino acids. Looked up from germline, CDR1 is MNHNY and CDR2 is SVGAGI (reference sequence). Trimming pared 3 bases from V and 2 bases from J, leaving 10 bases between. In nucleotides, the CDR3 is TGTGCCAGCAGTTATGTGGGTACTAACACCGGGGAGCTGTTTTTT. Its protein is CASSYVGTNTGELFF.

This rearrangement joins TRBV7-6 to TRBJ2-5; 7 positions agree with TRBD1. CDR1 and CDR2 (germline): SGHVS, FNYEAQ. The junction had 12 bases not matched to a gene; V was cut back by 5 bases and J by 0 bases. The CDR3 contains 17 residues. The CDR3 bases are TGTGCCAGCAGCCGGCCGAGGACAGGCGAGAACCAAGAGACCCAGTACTTC. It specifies CASSRPRTGENQETQYF.

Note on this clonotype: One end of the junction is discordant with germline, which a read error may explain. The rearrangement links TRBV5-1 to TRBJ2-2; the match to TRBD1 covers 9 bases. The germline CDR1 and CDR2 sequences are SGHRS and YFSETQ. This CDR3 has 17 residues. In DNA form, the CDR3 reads TGCGCCAGCAGCCCGGGACAGGGAAGATGGAACCCCGGGGAGCTGTTTTTT. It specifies CASSPGQGRWNPGELFF.

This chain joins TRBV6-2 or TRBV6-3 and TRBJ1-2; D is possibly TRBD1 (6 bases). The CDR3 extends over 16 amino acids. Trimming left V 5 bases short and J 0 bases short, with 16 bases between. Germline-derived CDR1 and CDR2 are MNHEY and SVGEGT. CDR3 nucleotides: TGTGCCAGCAGTCATCTCCCGGACAGCTCTAACTATGGCTACACCTTC. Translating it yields CASSHLPDSSNYGYTF.

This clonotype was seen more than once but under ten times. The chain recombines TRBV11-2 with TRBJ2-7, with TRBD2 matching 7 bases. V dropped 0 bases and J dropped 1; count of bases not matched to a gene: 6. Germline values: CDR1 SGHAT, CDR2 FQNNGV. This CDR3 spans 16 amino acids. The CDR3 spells CASSLEAGPISYEQYF. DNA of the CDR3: TGTGCCAGCAGCTTAGAAGCGGGACCGATATCCTACGAGCAGTACTTC.

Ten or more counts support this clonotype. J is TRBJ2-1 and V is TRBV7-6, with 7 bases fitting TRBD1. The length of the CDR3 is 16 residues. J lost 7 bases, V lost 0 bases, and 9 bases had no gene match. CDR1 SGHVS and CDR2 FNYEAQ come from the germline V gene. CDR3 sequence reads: CASSLALGTATNEQFF. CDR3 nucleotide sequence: TGTGCCAGCAGCTTAGCGCTTGGGACAGCTACTAATGAGCAGTTCTTC.

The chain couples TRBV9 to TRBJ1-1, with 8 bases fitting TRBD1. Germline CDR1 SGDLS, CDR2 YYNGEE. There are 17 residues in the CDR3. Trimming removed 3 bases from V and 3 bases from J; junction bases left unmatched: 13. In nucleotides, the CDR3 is TGTGCCAGCAGCGCTGACCCAATCGACAGGGGATACACTGAAGCTTTCTTT. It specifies CASSADPIDRGYTEAFF. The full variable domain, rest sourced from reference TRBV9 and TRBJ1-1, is DSGVTQTPKHLITATGQRVTLRCSPRSGDLSVYWYQQSLDQGLQFLIQYYNGEERAKGNILERFSAQQFPDLHSELNLSSLELGDSALYFCASSADPIDRGYTEAFFGQGTRLTVV.

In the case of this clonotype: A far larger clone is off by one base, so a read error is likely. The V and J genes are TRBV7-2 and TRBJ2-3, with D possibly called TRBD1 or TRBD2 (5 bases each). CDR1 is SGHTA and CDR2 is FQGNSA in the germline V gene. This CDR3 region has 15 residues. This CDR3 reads CANSLRGAGTDTQYF. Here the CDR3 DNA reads TGTGCCAACAGCTTGAGGGGCGCAGGGACAGATACGCAGTATTTT.